What follows are 17 T cell receptor beta chains derived from one specimen sequenced in a study of cytotoxic CD8 clonotypes in ibrutinib-treated CLL (dated by TCRdb to the early 2020s). Receptor libraries were prepared by the immunoSEQ multiplex PCR assay. This immuneACCESS table, as held by TCRdb, lists in-frame sequences with V and J called but not all clones. Of the missing ones, under half trace to an unresolved V gene in checked studies; the others have no known cause. The sample has around 41,000 clones on record, under 80% of them singletons. The ten largest account for 10% of the sample. The sample's time point label, decoded: progressive disease on ibrutinib. The material sequenced was PBMCs, taken at disease progression, from a patient treated with ibrutinib. The receptors were sampled from a human donor with chronic lymphocytic leukemia.

The V call is TRBV28, the J call TRBJ2-7; D is possibly TRBD1 (5 bases). The CDR3 loop spans 15 amino acids. V lost 2 bases to trimming and J lost 2 bases, with 13 bases between them. CDR1 is MDHEN and CDR2 is SYDVKM in the germline V gene. The CDR3 DNA reads as TGTGCCAGCAGTTTACCGGGCAAGGGGACCTACGAGCAGTACTTC. As protein: CASSLPGKGTYEQYF.

This chain uses TRBV29-1 with TRBJ1-1; D is unclear. Germline values: CDR1 SQVTM, CDR2 ANQGSEA. V was cut by 5 bases and J by 4 bases, with 17 bases left in between. This CDR3 has 14 residues. CDR3 sequence reads: CSVSMDAEGTEAFF. Written as DNA, the CDR3 is TGCAGCGTTTCCATGGACGCGGAAGGCACTGAAGCTTTCTTT. Complete variable domain (other parts from reference TRBV29-1 and TRBJ1-1): SAVISQKPSRDICQRGTSLTIQCQVDSQVTMMFWYRQQPGQSLTLIATANQGSEATYESGFVIDKFPISRPNLTFSTLTVSNMSPEDSSIYLCSVSMDAEGTEAFFGQGTRLTVV.

A remark on this clone: An end of the junction does not agree with germline; a read error may underlie this. The chain carries TRBV7-7 and TRBJ2-3; the match to TRBD1 covers 11 bases. The length of the CDR3 is 17 residues. CDR1 is SSHAT, CDR2 FNYEAQ, per germline (reference sequence). CDR3: CASSPDRGQVGTDTQYF. CDR3 DNA sequence: TGTGCTAGCAGCCCGGACAGGGGGCAAGTAGGCACAGATACGCAGTATTTT.

This rearrangement joins TRBV7-8 to TRBJ2-7; D may be TRBD2 (5 bases). V was pared by 6 bases and J by 5 bases, with 8 bases between. Germline loops: CDR1 SGHVS, CDR2 FQNEAQ. CDR3 size: 11 residues. DNA of the CDR3: TGTGCCAGCAGTCGGGGAAACGAGCAGTACTTC. Its protein is CASSRGNEQYF.

CDR3 DNA sequence: TGCGCCAGCGCCCGGCGGCCCACAGATACGCAGTATTTT. It codes for CASARRPTDTQYF. V and J are TRBV5-1 and TRBJ2-3, with D uncertain. Germline CDR1 and CDR2: SGHRS and YFSETQ. The CDR3 totals 13 residues. V lost 7 bases and J lost 2, with 11 bases in between.

The chain combines TRBV7-9 with TRBJ1-1; TRBD1 might be the D (5 bases). There are 16 residues in the CDR3. With 5 bases removed from V and 6 bases from J, the gap between germline ends came to 22 bases. Per germline, CDR1 SEHNR and CDR2 FQNEAQ (reference sequence). The CDR3 DNA sequence: TGTGCCAGCAGCCCCCCGGGACCGACTTGGTGGGCTGAAGCTTTCTTT. This encodes CASSPPGPTWWAEAFF.

The chain joins TRBV27 to TRBJ1-6, with 8 bases fitting TRBD1. V lost 5 bases and J lost 10; bases outside the gene matches: 7. The CDR3 is 14 residues long. Germline V gene sequence: CDR1 MNHEY, CDR2 SMNVEV (reference sequence). The CDR3 is CASSTNRGSSPLHF. CDR3 DNA: TGTGCCAGCAGTACAAACAGGGGGTCCTCACCCCTCCACTTT.

V gene TRBV27 combines with J gene TRBJ2-1, with D perhaps TRBD2 (6 bases). Germline CDR1 MNHEY, CDR2 SMNVEV (reference sequence). This CDR3 is built from 17 residues. Deletions cut 6 bases from V and 6 bases from J, with 24 bases between. Here the CDR3 reads CASRPTPDYLSANEQFF. The CDR3 DNA sequence: TGTGCCAGCAGACCTACCCCGGACTACCTCTCCGCCAATGAGCAGTTCTTC.

Details on this clone: The germline gene is not matched at one end of the junction; a read error may be the cause. The chain couples TRBV11-2 to TRBJ1-1; the D is unclear. The germline V gene encodes CDR1 SGHAT and CDR2 FQNNGV. The CDR3 loop spans 15 amino acids. The CDR3 DNA follows: TGTGCCAACAGCTTAGAGGGTCCACATTACACTGAAGCTTTCTTT. This sequence encodes CANSLEGPHYTEAFF.

The J gene is TRBJ2-7, the V gene TRBV19; TRBD1 matches at 7 bases. The V gene's germline CDR1 is LNHDA and CDR2 SQIVND (reference sequence). The V gene end was trimmed by 4 bases and the J gene end by 6 bases; junction bases not matched to a gene: 6. The CDR3 sequence is 13 residues long. The CDR3: CASSSDRVSEQYF. The CDR3 nucleotides read TGTGCCAGTAGTAGCGACAGGGTAAGCGAGCAGTACTTC.

This chain uses TRBV6-6 with TRBJ1-5, with D perhaps TRBD1 (5 bases). Germline loops: CDR1 MNHNY, CDR2 SVGAGI (reference sequence). The germline V and J ends were trimmed by 2 bases and 4 bases, with 15 bases remaining between them. The CDR3 sequence is 16 residues long. The CDR3: CASSYADIDANQPQHF. The CDR3 coding sequence is TGTGCCAGCAGTTACGCGGACATTGACGCAAATCAGCCCCAGCATTTT.

This chain connects TRBV5-8 to TRBJ1-5; 7 nucleotides align to TRBD1. After removal of 5 bases from V and 9 bases from J, the junction contained 8 bases not matched to a gene. The CDR3 loop spans 13 amino acids. Per germline, CDR1 SGHTS and CDR2 YDEGEE. CDR3 residues: CASSRDSGWPQHF. Written as DNA, the CDR3 is TGTGCCAGCAGTCGGGACAGCGGTTGGCCCCAGCATTTT.

CDR3 loop: CASSLGDQAAYNEQFF. Here the CDR3 DNA reads TGTGCCAGCAGCTTAGGTGACCAGGCCGCGTACAATGAGCAGTTCTTC. The chain employs TRBV11-3 and TRBJ2-1; D is unclear. The germline V and J ends were trimmed by 1 base and 4 bases, with 14 bases remaining between them. CDR3 length equals 16 residues. Germline-derived CDR1 and CDR2 are SGHNT and YENEEA.

The gene calls are TRBV2 and TRBJ1-2; 9 bases map to TRBD1. Germline V gene data show CDR1 as SNHLY and CDR2 as FYNNEI. This CDR3 spans 14 amino acids. V trimming: 7 bases; J trimming: 7 bases; junction bases outside the gene matches: 10. In DNA, the CDR3 is TGTGCCAGCACCTCAGGGACAGGGAATCGTGGCTACACCTTC. It specifies CASTSGTGNRGYTF.

There are a few counts of this clone. The rearrangement uses TRBV30 and TRBJ1-2, with a tentative D call TRBD1 (5 bases). Germline assignment: CDR1 GTSNPN and CDR2 SVGIG (reference sequence). Trimming took 4 bases from V and 2 from J, leaving 11 bases between them. This CDR3 is 13 amino acids long. CDR3 nucleotide sequence: TGTGCCTGGACCCTCCGGGGCAACTATGGCTACACCTTC. It yields the protein CAWTLRGNYGYTF.

This clone has a handful of counts. The chain has TRBV7-2 and TRBJ2-7; 10 nucleotides match TRBD2. V was clipped by 5 bases and J by 13 bases; unmatched bases: 5. Germline V gene sequence: CDR1 SGHTA, CDR2 FQGNSA. This CDR3 is built from 11 residues. In nucleotides, the CDR3 is TGTGCCAGCAGCCTCGGGACTAGCGAATACTTC. Protein sequence: CASSLGTSEYF.

This sequence joins TRBV7-9 and TRBJ1-3, with D unclear. The CDR3 covers 17 residues. The germline V and J ends were trimmed by 8 bases and 2 bases, with 22 bases remaining between them. CDR1 and CDR2 from the germline V gene are SEHNR and FQNEAQ (reference sequence). The CDR3, as DNA: TGTGCCAGCTCCCGAGGGTCTATGGCCCTCCCTGGAAACACCATATATTTT. Translation: CASSRGSMALPGNTIYF.